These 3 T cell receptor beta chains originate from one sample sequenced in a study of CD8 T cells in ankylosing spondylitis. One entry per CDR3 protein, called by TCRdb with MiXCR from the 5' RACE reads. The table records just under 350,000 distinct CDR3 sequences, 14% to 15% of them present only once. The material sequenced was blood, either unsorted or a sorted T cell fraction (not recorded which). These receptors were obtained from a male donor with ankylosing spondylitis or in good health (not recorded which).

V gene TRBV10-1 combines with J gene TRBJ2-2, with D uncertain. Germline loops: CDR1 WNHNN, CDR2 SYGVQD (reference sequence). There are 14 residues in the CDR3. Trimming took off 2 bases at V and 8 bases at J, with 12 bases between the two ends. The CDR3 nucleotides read TGCGCCAGCAGTGAGGGCCGCTCGACGGGGGAGCTGTTTTTT. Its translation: CASSEGRSTGELFF.

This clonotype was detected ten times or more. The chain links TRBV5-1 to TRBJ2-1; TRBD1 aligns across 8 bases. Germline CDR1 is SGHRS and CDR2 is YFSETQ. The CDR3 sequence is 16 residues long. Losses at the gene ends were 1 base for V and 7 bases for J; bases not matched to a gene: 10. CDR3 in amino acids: CASSLQESGGSNEQFF. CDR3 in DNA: TGCGCCAGCAGCTTGCAAGAGTCAGGGGGCTCGAATGAGCAGTTCTTC.

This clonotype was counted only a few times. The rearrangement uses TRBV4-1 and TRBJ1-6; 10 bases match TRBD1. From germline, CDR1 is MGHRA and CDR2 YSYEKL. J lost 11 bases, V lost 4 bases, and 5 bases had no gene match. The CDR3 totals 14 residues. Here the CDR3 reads CASSPGQGGTPLHF. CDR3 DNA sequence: TGCGCCAGCAGCCCCGGACAGGGGGGTACACCCCTCCACTTT.